The clone carrying this T cell receptor beta chain was detected many times. Its antigen is undetermined. The CDR3 has 15 residues. The V end was cut by 6 bases, the J end by 0 bases, with 14 bases between. Amplified TCR beta CDR3 regions derived from RNA transcripts. An initial round of RT-PCR targeting the TCR CDR3 relied on the HTBI primer set. Each CDR3 protein is one row after TCRdb ran MiXCR on the multiplex PCR reads. This sample has about half a million distinct CDR3 sequences; around 22% occur once, and the top ten carry approximately 10%. Every diagnosis used clinical symptoms, serum thyroxine and TRAb, thyroid ultrasound and orbital computed tomography. The PBMCs had their origin in about 9.7 ml of fresh peripheral blood. The data stem from a study of T cells in Graves' hyperthyroidism and ophthalmopathy. Broader study findings: Ophthalmopathy was distinguished from stable hyperthyroidism by 13 V-J signatures.

The sequence derives from a woman in her 30s with Graves' ophthalmopathy. The chain couples TRBV12-3 or TRBV12-4 to TRBJ2-5; D is unresolved. Sequences were obtained from blood. This chain's CDR3 is CASSPAASYQETQYF. Written as DNA, the CDR3 is TGTGCCAGCAGCCCAGCCGCCTCGTACCAAGAGACCCAGTACTTC.